This T cell receptor (beta chain) came from a study of T cells in Graves' hyperthyroidism and ophthalmopathy. The overall study: Before any treatment, at initial diagnosis, peripheral blood was collected.

Broader study findings: Blood also showed most of the thyroid clonotypes that were expanded above 0.001.

Amplified TCR beta CDR3 regions came from RNA transcripts. With the HTBI primer set, the TCR CDR3 went through a first round of RT-PCR. TCRdb redid the calling of the multiplex PCR reads with MiXCR, one entry per CDR3 protein. Of under 600,000 distinct CDR3 sequences listed, approximately 15% are singletons. Diagnoses used clinical symptoms, serum thyroxine and TRAb, thyroid ultrasound and orbital computed tomography. This clonotype was recorded many times. Its specificity is unknown. Per the germline V gene, CDR1 is SGHNT and CDR2 is YENEEA. Deletions cut 1 base from V and 3 bases from J, with 6 bases between. The CDR3 sequence is 13 residues long.

This chain connects TRBV11-3 to TRBJ1-1, with D unresolved. The sequence came from a middle-aged woman with Graves' ophthalmopathy. What was sequenced was blood. The CDR3 DNA sequence: TGTGCCAGCAGCTTAGTGGGATACACTGAAGCTTTCTTT. It yields the protein CASSLVGYTEAFF.